This TCR beta chain was observed in a study of cytomegalovirus exposure and HLA in healthy donors. The sample holds one count of this clone. Its target is unknown. Study-level results: Presence/absence analyses took donor sequencing depth as roughly uniform. Reportedly, TCR beta sequences accurately predicted HLA-A and HLA-B alleles in most subjects. Certain indistinguishable V segments, among them TRBV6-2 and TRBV6-3, were excluded.

PCR amplification relied on 60 Vbeta primers (plus 13 Jbeta primers). Some clones are missing from TCRdb's copy, which holds only in-frame ones; the method was immunoSEQ multiplex PCR. The sample records roughly 150,000 clones, around 80% being singletons. Trimming cost V 3 bases and J 1 base; bases outside gene matches: 1. The CDR3 length is 14 residues. Germline lookup yields CDR1 MNHNS and CDR2 SASEGT. The rearrangement uses TRBV6-1 and TRBJ2-3; 7 positions match TRBD1. Sequencing was performed on PBMCs. The receptor comes from a woman in her thirties or forties in good health and CMV-seropositive. In nucleotides, the CDR3 is TGTGCCAGCAGTGATGGGACAGGCACAGATACGCAGTATTTT. Translated: CASSDGTGTDTQYF.